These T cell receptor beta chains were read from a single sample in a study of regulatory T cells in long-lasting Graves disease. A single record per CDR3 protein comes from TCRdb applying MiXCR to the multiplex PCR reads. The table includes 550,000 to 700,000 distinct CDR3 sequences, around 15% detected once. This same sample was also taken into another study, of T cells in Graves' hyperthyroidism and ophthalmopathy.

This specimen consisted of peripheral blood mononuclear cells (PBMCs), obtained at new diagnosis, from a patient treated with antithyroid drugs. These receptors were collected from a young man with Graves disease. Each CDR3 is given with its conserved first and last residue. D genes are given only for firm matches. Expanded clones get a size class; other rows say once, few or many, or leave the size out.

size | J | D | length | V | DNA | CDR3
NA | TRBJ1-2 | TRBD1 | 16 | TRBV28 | TGTGCCAGCAGGCCTCAGGGGGGGGGGACGAACTATGGCTACACCTTC | CASRPQGGGTNYGYTF
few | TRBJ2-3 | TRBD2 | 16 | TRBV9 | TGTGCCAGCAGCCTAGGGGAGGGCCGTCCCACAGATACGCAGTATTTT | CASSLGEGRPTDTQYF
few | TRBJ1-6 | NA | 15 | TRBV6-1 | TGTGCCAGCAGTAAGATACAGGGAAGGGATTCACCCCTCCACTTT | CASSKIQGRDSPLHF
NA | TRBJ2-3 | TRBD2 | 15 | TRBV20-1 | TGCAGCGGACGGGCGGGAGGCCCCTTCACAGATACGCAGTATTTT | CSGRAGGPFTDTQYF
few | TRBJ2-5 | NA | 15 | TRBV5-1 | TGCGCCAGCAGCTTGGCAGGGATGAACCAAGAGACCCAGTACTTC | CASSLAGMNQETQYF
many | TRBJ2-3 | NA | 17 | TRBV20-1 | TGCAGTGCTAGAGTAATGAAACCGGGACGGTTCACAGATACGCAGTATTTT | CSARVMKPGRFTDTQYF
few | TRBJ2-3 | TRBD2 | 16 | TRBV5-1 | TGCGCCAGCAGCTTTGGGACTAGCGGGAGTGGAAATACGCAGTATTTT | CASSFGTSGSGNTQYF
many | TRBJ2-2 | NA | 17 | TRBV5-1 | TGCGCCAGCAGCGGTCAAGTTAGCAGCCTGAACACCGGGGAGCTGTTTTTT | CASSGQVSSLNTGELFF
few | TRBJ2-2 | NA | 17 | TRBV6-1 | TGTGCCGGCTCGCCCCAGGGCCCAATAAAGAACACCGGGGAGCTGTTTTTT | CAGSPQGPIKNTGELFF
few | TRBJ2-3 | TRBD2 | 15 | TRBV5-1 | TGCGCCAGCAGCGGAGGACTAGGAGACGCAGATACGCAGTATTTT | CASSGGLGDADTQYF
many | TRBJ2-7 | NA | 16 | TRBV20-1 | TGCAGTGCTAGATCCCCAGGGGAGCCCCGCTCCCGCGAGCAGTACTTC | CSARSPGEPRSREQYF
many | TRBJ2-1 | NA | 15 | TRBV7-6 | TGTGCCAGCAGCTTAAGTAGTATTGGATACAATGAGCAGTTCTTC | CASSLSSIGYNEQFF
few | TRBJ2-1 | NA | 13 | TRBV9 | TGTGCCAGCAGCGTAAGACAGAACAATGAGCAGTTCTTC | CASSVRQNNEQFF